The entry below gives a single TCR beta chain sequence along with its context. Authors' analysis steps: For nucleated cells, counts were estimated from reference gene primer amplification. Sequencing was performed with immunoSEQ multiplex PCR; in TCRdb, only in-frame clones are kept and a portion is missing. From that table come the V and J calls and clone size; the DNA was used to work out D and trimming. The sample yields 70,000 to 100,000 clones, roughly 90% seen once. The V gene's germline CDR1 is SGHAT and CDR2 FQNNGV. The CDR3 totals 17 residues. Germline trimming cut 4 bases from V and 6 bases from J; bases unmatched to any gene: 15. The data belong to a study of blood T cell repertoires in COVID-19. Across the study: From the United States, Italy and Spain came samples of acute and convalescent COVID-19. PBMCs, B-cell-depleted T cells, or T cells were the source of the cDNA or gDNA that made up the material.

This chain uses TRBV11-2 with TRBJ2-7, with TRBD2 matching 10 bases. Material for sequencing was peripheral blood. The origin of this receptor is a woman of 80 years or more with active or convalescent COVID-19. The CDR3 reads CASSSRLAGKVVGEQYF. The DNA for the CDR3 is TGTGCCAGCAGCTCGAGACTAGCGGGCAAGGTTGTAGGCGAGCAGTACTTC.